This T cell receptor (beta chain) comes out of a study of PD-1 blockade in classical Hodgkin lymphoma (dated by TCRdb to the early 2020s). As for the study more broadly: Nivolumab dosing was 3 mg/kg intravenously every 2 weeks, continuing until either disease progression or unacceptable toxicity. The study used CyTOF and TCR beta sequencing to define a peripheral blood immune signature of response to PD-1 blockade in classical Hodgkin lymphoma. Study-wide conclusions, independent of this receptor: Trial patients achieving complete response had baseline diversity similar to newly diagnosed patients, whereas partial responders and progressors had significantly lower diversity. The study covered only a single clinical trial cohort, and the causes of the repertoire differences, possibly disease activity or prior therapy, were still not defined. Patients starting nivolumab less than 1 year after ASCT had lower diversity and were excluded from later analyses to avoid confounding by immune reconstitution. By C4D1, a significant rise was seen in CD4+ TCR diversity but not in CD8+ TCR diversity (p=0.0027 vs p=0.16), and the rise was most apparent among complete responders (p=0.02). Newly diagnosed patients were reported to have lower baseline TCR diversity than healthy donors, and relapsed/refractory patients were reported to have lower baseline TCR diversity still.

Per the publication, the time point label means: cycle 2 day 1 (C2D1) of nivolumab. Every trial patient had relapsed after autologous stem cell transplantation, and cohorts A, B and C differed in prior brentuximab vedotin exposure. The trial cohort was composed of 55 to 65 patients with relapsed/refractory classical Hodgkin lymphoma, for whom complete response, partial response or progressive disease was recorded as best overall response. In the multi-cohort phase II CheckMate 205 trial, trial patients received single-agent nivolumab. Best overall response was determined by an independent review committee according to the 2007 International Working Group response criteria. Trial PBMCs were collected just before the start of nivolumab (C1D1) and during therapy at cycle 2 day 1 and cycle 4 day 1. Peripheral blood was collected in 8 mL Vacutainer Cell Preparation Tubes, from which PBMCs were isolated by centrifugation and then cryopreserved.

Genomic DNA was isolated using the Qiagen DNeasy kit from unsorted PBMCs as well as from negatively selected CD4+ and CD8+ fractions. Using primers that anneal to V and J segments, immunoSEQ multiplex PCR amplified the TCR beta CDR3 regions. A synthetic immune receptor repertoire was used to minimize amplification bias, and any remaining bias was removed computationally after sequencing. Regarding the original processing steps: Custom Python scripts were used to quantify repertoire diversity as the Shannon entropy index. Unsorted, CD4+ and CD8+ repertoires were examined separately, except in combined analyses, for which CD4+ and CD8+ sequences were merged in silico. A clone was considered expanded if an increase in frequency of at least 2-fold after treatment relative to C1D1 was found, and a pseudocount of 0.5 was applied to clones undetected at baseline. Clones with 0 or 1 copy at C1D1 were classified as singleton clones, and clones with 2 or more copies were classified as non-singleton clones. Clones expanded in unsorted samples were assigned a CD4+, CD8+ or unknown annotation through matching of protein sequences in sorted samples from the same patient. Diversity changes from C1D1 to C4D1 were tested in paired samples using Wilcoxon tests. Sourced from immuneACCESS, this table was stored by TCRdb with only in-frame sequences that have V and J called. A share of the clones is absent; for the studies checked, an unresolved V gene accounts for under half, and the remainder has no known explanation. The DNA gave D and trimming, while V, J and clone size come from that table. The sample yields 42,000 or so clones; 85% to 90% were counted once. About 5.9% of the sample comes from the top ten.

CDR1 and CDR2 were assigned from the germline V gene as KGHSH and LQKENI. From its cysteine to its phenylalanine, the CDR3 spans 15 amino acids. The retained sequence is limited to the CDR3, 45 bases, with the frame set at the first base. The junction shows trimming of 3 bases on V and 2 bases on J, plus 11 bases between the germline ends. With respect to this clone: Its target antigen remains unknown. Within one base of it there is no much larger clone, and no base qualities were kept.

The origin of this receptor is a human donor with classical Hodgkin lymphoma. The rearranged segments are TRBV18 and TRBJ1-5, with the D gene not clear enough to name. The specimen comprised peripheral blood mononuclear cells (PBMCs), sampled before the second cycle of nivolumab. The DNA sequence reads TGTGCCAGCTCACCCAGAGGTGGGCGCAATCAGCCCCAGCATTTT. Its coded protein is CASSPRGGRNQPQHF.